A selection of T cell receptor beta chains follows, all from one sample in a study of response to subunit inactivated influenza vaccine. TCRdb re-called the RT-PCR reads with MiXCR, one entry per CDR3 protein. The sample shows 700,000 to 900,000 distinct CDR3 sequences, approximately 22% of them seen only once. The material was PBMCs from blood, obtained 5 to 6 days after vaccination. These receptors originate from a man in his forties or fifties who received an inactivated influenza vaccine. The CDR3 runs from the conserved cysteine through the conserved F or W. The D gene is left open where the match is weak. Clone size appears in some rows only: once, few, many, or a class for an expanded clone.

J gene: TRBJ2-3; V gene: TRBV4-3; clone size: many; D gene: NA; CDR3 DNA: TGCGCCAGCAGCGATACCCATGGAGCTCCGCAGTATTTT; CDR3 protein: CASSDTHGAPQYF
J gene: TRBJ2-7; V gene: TRBV6-2/TRBV6-3; clone size: few; D gene: NA; CDR3 DNA: TGTGCCAGCAGTTACTCGCTGAAACCCTACGAGCAGTACTTC; CDR3 protein: CASSYSLKPYEQYF
J gene: TRBJ2-2; V gene: TRBV11-3; clone size: NA; D gene: NA; CDR3 DNA: TGTGCCAGCAGTGGGCAGGCGGACACCGGGGAGCTGTTTTTT; CDR3 protein: CASSGQADTGELFF
J gene: TRBJ2-3; V gene: TRBV6-6; clone size: few; D gene: NA; CDR3 DNA: TGTGCCAGCAGTTGGAGCACAGATACGCAGTATTTT; CDR3 protein: CASSWSTDTQYF
J gene: TRBJ1-1; V gene: TRBV20-1; clone size: NA; D gene: NA; CDR3 DNA: TGCAGTGCTAGAGATCCGGCAGGGGCGGACACTGAAGCTTTCTTT; CDR3 protein: CSARDPAGADTEAFF
J gene: TRBJ1-1; V gene: TRBV20-1; clone size: few; D gene: NA; CDR3 DNA: TGCAGTGGGGAGTGGAGGGGCCTCATGAACACTGAAGCTTTCTTT; CDR3 protein: CSGEWRGLMNTEAFF
J gene: TRBJ2-4; V gene: TRBV11-1; clone size: few; D gene: NA; CDR3 DNA: TGTGCCAGCAGCTTATCGGGTCTAAAGAAGAACATTCAGTACTTC; CDR3 protein: CASSLSGLKKNIQYF
J gene: TRBJ2-3; V gene: TRBV7-2; clone size: NA; D gene: NA; CDR3 DNA: TGTGCCAGCAGCCGGACAGCCCTTGTCACAGATACGCAGTATTTT; CDR3 protein: CASSRTALVTDTQYF
J gene: TRBJ2-3; V gene: TRBV5-1; clone size: NA; D gene: NA; CDR3 DNA: TGCGCCAGCCAAGCTTATGGGACCTTCGGCTCCGCGGACACAGATACGCAGTATTTT; CDR3 protein: CASQAYGTFGSADTDTQYF
J gene: TRBJ2-6; V gene: TRBV12-3/TRBV12-4; clone size: once; D gene: TRBD1; CDR3 DNA: TGTGCCAGCAGTTTGGGACAGGGAAGGTCTGGGGCCAACGTCCTGACTTTC; CDR3 protein: CASSLGQGRSGANVLTF
J gene: TRBJ2-1; V gene: TRBV18; clone size: few; D gene: TRBD2; CDR3 DNA: TGTGCCAGCTCACCACCGGGAGGGCGGGAAGGCAATGAGCAGTTCTTC; CDR3 protein: CASSPPGGREGNEQFF
J gene: TRBJ1-6; V gene: TRBV5-6; clone size: few; D gene: NA; CDR3 DNA: TGTGCCAGCACCGCGACAGGACCTTATAATTCACCCCTCCACTTT; CDR3 protein: CASTATGPYNSPLHF
J gene: TRBJ2-5; V gene: TRBV5-1; clone size: NA; D gene: TRBD2; CDR3 DNA: TGCGCCAGCAGCCCCGTCGGCGGGAGAGAAGAGACCCAGTACTTC; CDR3 protein: CASSPVGGREETQYF
J gene: TRBJ2-3; V gene: TRBV12-3/TRBV12-4; clone size: few; D gene: TRBD2; CDR3 DNA: TGTGCCAGCAGTTTACGGACTAGCGGGAGAGGGAGCACAGATACGCAGTATTTT; CDR3 protein: CASSLRTSGRGSTDTQYF
J gene: TRBJ1-1; V gene: TRBV28; clone size: NA; D gene: TRBD1; CDR3 DNA: TGTGCCAGCAGCCCCCCCAGAGGACAGGGGGCGAAGCGGACTGAAGCTTTCTTT; CDR3 protein: CASSPPRGQGAKRTEAFF
J gene: TRBJ2-7; V gene: TRBV7-6; clone size: NA; D gene: NA; CDR3 DNA: TGTGCCAGCAGCTTAGTTTTTTACGAGCAGTACTTC; CDR3 protein: CASSLVFYEQYF
J gene: TRBJ1-1; V gene: TRBV7-2; clone size: NA; D gene: NA; CDR3 DNA: TGTGCCAGCAGCTTAAATTGGAGATCACACGCTTTCTTT; CDR3 protein: CASSLNWRSHAFF
J gene: TRBJ1-1; V gene: TRBV30; clone size: NA; D gene: NA; CDR3 DNA: TGTGCCTGGAGTGTAGTCACAGGGCACACTGAAGCTTTCTTT; CDR3 protein: CAWSVVTGHTEAFF
J gene: TRBJ2-5; V gene: TRBV4-1; clone size: few; D gene: NA; CDR3 DNA: TGCGCCAGCAGCCAATTGACTGGTGTCCAAGAGACCCAGTACTTC; CDR3 protein: CASSQLTGVQETQYF
J gene: TRBJ2-5; V gene: TRBV29-1; clone size: once; D gene: TRBD1; CDR3 DNA: TGCAGCCTAGCGACAGGGGGCTTAGAGACCCAGTACTTC; CDR3 protein: CSLATGGLETQYF
J gene: TRBJ2-7; V gene: TRBV7-6; clone size: NA; D gene: TRBD1; CDR3 DNA: TGTGCCAGCAGCTTACAAGTCCGGACAGGGTCTAACGAGCAGTACTTC; CDR3 protein: CASSLQVRTGSNEQYF
J gene: TRBJ1-5; V gene: TRBV7-2; clone size: NA; D gene: NA; CDR3 DNA: TGTGCCAGCAGCTTAGAAGGGGGTGGGCCCCAGCATTTT; CDR3 protein: CASSLEGGGPQHF
J gene: TRBJ2-5; V gene: TRBV5-1; clone size: NA; D gene: NA; CDR3 DNA: TGCGCCAGCAGCACCTCGGCGGCGGGAGAGACCCAGTACTTC; CDR3 protein: CASSTSAAGETQYF
J gene: TRBJ2-7; V gene: TRBV20-1; clone size: few; D gene: NA; CDR3 DNA: TGCAGTGCTAGCAAAGCGGGTGATGAGCAGTACTTC; CDR3 protein: CSASKAGDEQYF
J gene: TRBJ2-2; V gene: TRBV4-1; clone size: NA; D gene: NA; CDR3 DNA: TGCGCCAGCAGCCAAGATGGCCACCGAAGCTTGACCGGGGAGCTGTTTTTT; CDR3 protein: CASSQDGHRSLTGELFF
J gene: TRBJ2-5; V gene: TRBV20-1; clone size: NA; D gene: NA; CDR3 DNA: TGCAGTGCTAGAGTGACCGGGATAGAGACCCAGTACTTC; CDR3 protein: CSARVTGIETQYF
J gene: TRBJ2-2; V gene: TRBV6-1; clone size: many; D gene: TRBD1; CDR3 DNA: TGTGCCAGCAGCGTGGGACAGACTCGGGGGGAGCTGTTTTTT; CDR3 protein: CASSVGQTRGELFF
J gene: TRBJ1-4; V gene: TRBV2; clone size: NA; D gene: NA; CDR3 DNA: TGTGCCAGCAGTCCCCGGCGGGGTGAAAAACTGTTTTTT; CDR3 protein: CASSPRRGEKLFF
J gene: TRBJ2-1; V gene: TRBV7-3; clone size: few; D gene: TRBD1; CDR3 DNA: TGTGCCAGCAGCTCGTCGACAGGGGGATATCCTAGCTCCTACAATGAGCAGTTCTTC; CDR3 protein: CASSSSTGGYPSSYNEQFF
J gene: TRBJ2-5; V gene: TRBV5-1; clone size: NA; D gene: NA; CDR3 DNA: TGCGCCAGCAGCTTGGAGGCTAGCGTTATCCAAGAGACCCAGTACTTC; CDR3 protein: CASSLEASVIQETQYF
J gene: TRBJ1-6; V gene: TRBV3-1; clone size: NA; D gene: TRBD1; CDR3 DNA: TGTGCCAGCAGCGAAGGGACAGGGAATAATTCACCCCTCCACTTT; CDR3 protein: CASSEGTGNNSPLHF
J gene: TRBJ1-3; V gene: TRBV12-3/TRBV12-4; clone size: NA; D gene: NA; CDR3 DNA: TGTGCCAGCAGTTTATCGTGGACAACTGGAAACACCATATATTTT; CDR3 protein: CASSLSWTTGNTIYF
J gene: TRBJ2-3; V gene: TRBV5-1; clone size: NA; D gene: TRBD2; CDR3 DNA: TGCGCCAGCAGCCCCTCTAGCGGGGGCTCACATACGCAGTATTTT; CDR3 protein: CASSPSSGGSHTQYF
J gene: TRBJ2-1; V gene: TRBV7-6; clone size: NA; D gene: NA; CDR3 DNA: TGTGCCAGCAGCTCCCCCCTGCGGAGCTCCTACAATGAGCAGTTCTTC; CDR3 protein: CASSSPLRSSYNEQFF
J gene: TRBJ1-1; V gene: TRBV5-6; clone size: few; D gene: NA; CDR3 DNA: TGTGCCAGCAGCTTACAGGGCCGCAAAGGGGCTGAAGCTTTCTTT; CDR3 protein: CASSLQGRKGAEAFF
J gene: TRBJ2-1; V gene: TRBV12-3/TRBV12-4; clone size: NA; D gene: NA; CDR3 DNA: TGTGCCAGCGGCGACTCCGGCAGGGCCTACAATGAGCAGTTCTTC; CDR3 protein: CASGDSGRAYNEQFF
J gene: TRBJ2-1; V gene: TRBV7-9; clone size: few; D gene: TRBD2; CDR3 DNA: TGTGCCAGCAGCTTCAGCGGGATTATATACAATGAGCAGTTCTTC; CDR3 protein: CASSFSGIIYNEQFF
J gene: TRBJ1-5; V gene: TRBV20-1; clone size: NA; D gene: NA; CDR3 DNA: TGCAGTGCTAGAGCCAGTCGAGGAGGCAATCAGCCCCAGCATTTT; CDR3 protein: CSARASRGGNQPQHF